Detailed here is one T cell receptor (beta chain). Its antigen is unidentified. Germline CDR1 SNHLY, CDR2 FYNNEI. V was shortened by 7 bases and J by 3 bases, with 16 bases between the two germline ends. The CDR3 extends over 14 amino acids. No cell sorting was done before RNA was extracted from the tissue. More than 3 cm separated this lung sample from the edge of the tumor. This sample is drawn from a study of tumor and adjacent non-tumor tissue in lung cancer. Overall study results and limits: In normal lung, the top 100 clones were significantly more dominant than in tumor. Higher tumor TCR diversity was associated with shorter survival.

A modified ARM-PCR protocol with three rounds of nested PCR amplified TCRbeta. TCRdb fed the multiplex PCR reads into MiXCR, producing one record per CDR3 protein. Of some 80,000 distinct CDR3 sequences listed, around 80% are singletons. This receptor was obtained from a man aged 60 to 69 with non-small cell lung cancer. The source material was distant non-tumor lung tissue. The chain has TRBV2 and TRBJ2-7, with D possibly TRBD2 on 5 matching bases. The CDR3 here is CASTDEGFSYEQYF. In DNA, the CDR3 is TGTGCCAGCACCGACGAGGGATTTAGCTACGAGCAGTACTTC.